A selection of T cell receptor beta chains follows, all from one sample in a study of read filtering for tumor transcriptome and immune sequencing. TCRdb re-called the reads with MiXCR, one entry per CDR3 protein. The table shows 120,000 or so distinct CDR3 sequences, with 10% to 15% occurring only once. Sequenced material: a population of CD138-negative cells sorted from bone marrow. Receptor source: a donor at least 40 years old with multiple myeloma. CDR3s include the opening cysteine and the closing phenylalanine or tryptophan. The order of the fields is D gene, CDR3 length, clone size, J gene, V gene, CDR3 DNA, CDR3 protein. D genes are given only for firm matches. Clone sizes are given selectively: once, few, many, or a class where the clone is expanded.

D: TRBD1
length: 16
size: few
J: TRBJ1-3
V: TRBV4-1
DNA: TGCGCCAGCAGCCAAGGGCAGGGGGCCTCTGGAAACACCATATATTTT
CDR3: CASSQGQGASGNTIYF

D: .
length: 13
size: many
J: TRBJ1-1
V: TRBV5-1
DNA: TGCGCCAGCAGCCCTCGTGGGGACGCTGAAGCTTTCTTT
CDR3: CASSPRGDAEAFF

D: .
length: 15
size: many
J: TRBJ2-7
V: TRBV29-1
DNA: TGCAGCGTTGTGCTTCACGACAGGCCATCCTACGAGCAGTACTTC
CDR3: CSVVLHDRPSYEQYF

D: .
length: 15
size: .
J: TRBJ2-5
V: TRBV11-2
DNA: TGTGCCAGCAGCTTTGGACAGCTAGCTCAAGAGACCCAGTACTTC
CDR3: CASSFGQLAQETQYF

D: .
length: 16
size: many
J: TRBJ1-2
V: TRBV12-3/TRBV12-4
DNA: TGTGCCAGCAGTTTAGGCCCCCCGGGCGGTAACTATGGCTACACCTTC
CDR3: CASSLGPPGGNYGYTF

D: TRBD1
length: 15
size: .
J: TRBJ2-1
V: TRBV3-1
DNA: TGTGCCAGCAGCCTACCGGGACAGGGGTTAGATGAGCAGTCCTTC
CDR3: CASSLPGQGLDEQSF

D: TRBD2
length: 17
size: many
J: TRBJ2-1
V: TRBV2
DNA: TGTGCCAGCAGTGTCTCCCTGACTAGCGGGGGTTACAATGAGCAGTTCTTC
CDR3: CASSVSLTSGGYNEQFF

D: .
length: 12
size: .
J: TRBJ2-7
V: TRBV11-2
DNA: TGTGCCAGCAGCAACCCGACTAACGAGCAGTACTTC
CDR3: CASSNPTNEQYF

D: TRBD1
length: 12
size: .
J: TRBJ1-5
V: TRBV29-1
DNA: TGCAGCGTGGGACAGAGCAATCTGCCCCAGCATTTT
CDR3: CSVGQSNLPQHF

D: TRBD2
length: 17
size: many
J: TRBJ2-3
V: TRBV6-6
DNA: TGTGCCAGCAGTAGGGACGGGGCTAGCGGGGGGACAGATACGCAGTATTTT
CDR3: CASSRDGASGGTDTQYF

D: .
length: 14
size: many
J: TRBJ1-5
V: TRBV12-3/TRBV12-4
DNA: TGTGCCAGCAGCCTGGACCGACACAATCAGCCCCAGCATTTT
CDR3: CASSLDRHNQPQHF

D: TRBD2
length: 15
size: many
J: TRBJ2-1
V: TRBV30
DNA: TGTGCCTGGAGTGTACCCAGCGGGAGGGCAATTGAGCAGTTCTTC
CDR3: CAWSVPSGRAIEQFF

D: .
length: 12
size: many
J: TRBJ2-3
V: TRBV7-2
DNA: TGTGCCAGCAGCCCCGCGTCAGATACGCAGTATTTT
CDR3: CASSPASDTQYF

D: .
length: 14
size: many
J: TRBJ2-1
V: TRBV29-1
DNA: TGCAGCGTCTCCAGACAGGCAATCCTCAATGAGCAGTTCTTC
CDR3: CSVSRQAILNEQFF

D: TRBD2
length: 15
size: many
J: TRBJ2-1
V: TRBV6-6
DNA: TGTGCCAGCAGTTACCAAGCGGGGAAGTACAATGAGCAGTTCTTC
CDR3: CASSYQAGKYNEQFF

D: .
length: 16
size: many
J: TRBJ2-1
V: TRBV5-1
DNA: TGCGCCAGCAGCGCCAGGTCACTAGCAGATTACAATGAGCAGTTCTTC
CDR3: CASSARSLADYNEQFF

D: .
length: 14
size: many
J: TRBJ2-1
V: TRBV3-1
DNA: TGTGCCAGCAGCCAAGTTTTAGCGGTTAATGAGCAGTTCTTC
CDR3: CASSQVLAVNEQFF

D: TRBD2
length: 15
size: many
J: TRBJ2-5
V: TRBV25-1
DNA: TGTGCCAGCAGCCCGGGGGGGCGACCGCAAGAGACCCAGTACTTC
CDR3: CASSPGGRPQETQYF

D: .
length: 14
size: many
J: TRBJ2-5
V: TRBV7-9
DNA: TGTGCCAGCAGCCAACTGGGGCTTCAAGAGACCCAGTACTTC
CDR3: CASSQLGLQETQYF

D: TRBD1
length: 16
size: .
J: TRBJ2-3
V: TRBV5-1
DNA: TGCGCCAGCAGCTTGGCCGTGGGGGCCGGGACAGGTACGCAGTATTTT
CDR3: CASSLAVGAGTGTQYF

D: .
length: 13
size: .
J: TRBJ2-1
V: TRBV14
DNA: TGTGCCAGCAGCCTTTCCTGGGGAGGCACGCAGTTCTTC
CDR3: CASSLSWGGTQFF

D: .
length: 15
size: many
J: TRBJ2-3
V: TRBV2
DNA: TGTGCCAGCAGTGCCTCGGGACCCCTGGCAGATACGCAGTATTTT
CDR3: CASSASGPLADTQYF

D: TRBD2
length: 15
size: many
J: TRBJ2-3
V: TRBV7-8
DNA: TGTGCCAGCAGCTTCGCGGGGGGGCCATCAGATACGCAGTATTTT
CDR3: CASSFAGGPSDTQYF

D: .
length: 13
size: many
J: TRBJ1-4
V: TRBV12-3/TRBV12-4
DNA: TGTGCCAGTAGACAAGGGGGAAGTGAAAAACTGTTTTTT
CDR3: CASRQGGSEKLFF

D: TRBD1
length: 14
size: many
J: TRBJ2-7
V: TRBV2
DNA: TGTGCCAGCAACCCTCGGGGACAGGGGAACGAGCAGTACTTC
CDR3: CASNPRGQGNEQYF

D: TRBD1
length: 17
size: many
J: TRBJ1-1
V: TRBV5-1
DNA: TGCGCCAGCAGCCCGCGAGGGGACAGGGTTCCCTCTAGTGAAGCTTTCTTT
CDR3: CASSPRGDRVPSSEAFF

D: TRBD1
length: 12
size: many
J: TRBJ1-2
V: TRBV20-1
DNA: TGCAGTGCGGAGACAGGGAACTATGGCTACACCTTC
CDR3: CSAETGNYGYTF

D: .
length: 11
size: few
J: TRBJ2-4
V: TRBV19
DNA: TGTGCCAGTAGCGCCAGGGACATTCAGTACTTC
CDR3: CASSARDIQYF

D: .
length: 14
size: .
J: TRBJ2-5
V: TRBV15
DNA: TGTGCCACCAGCCCTCGACAGCAAGAAGAGACCCAGTACTTC
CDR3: CATSPRQQEETQYF

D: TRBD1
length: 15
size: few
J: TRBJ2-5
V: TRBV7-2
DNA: TGTGCCAGCAGCTTATCCGGGACAGTCCAAGAGACCCAGTACTTC
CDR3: CASSLSGTVQETQYF

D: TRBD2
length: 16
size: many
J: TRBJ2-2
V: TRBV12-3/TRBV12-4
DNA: TGTGCCACCCCATCAGGGACTAGCGTGAACACCGGGGAGCTGTTTTTT
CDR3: CATPSGTSVNTGELFF

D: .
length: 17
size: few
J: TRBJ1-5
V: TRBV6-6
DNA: TGTGCCAGCAGTTACTCAATCGGAGGGGGAAGCAATCAGCCCCAGCATTTT
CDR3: CASSYSIGGGSNQPQHF

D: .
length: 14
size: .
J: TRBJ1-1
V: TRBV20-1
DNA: TGCAGTGCTAAGAAACCCGGGGTAGAAACTGAAGCTTTCTTT
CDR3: CSAKKPGVETEAFF

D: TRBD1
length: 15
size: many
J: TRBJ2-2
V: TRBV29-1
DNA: TGCAGCGCAGGACAGGGGGGACTCTACGACGGGGAGCTGTTTTTT
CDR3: CSAGQGGLYDGELFF

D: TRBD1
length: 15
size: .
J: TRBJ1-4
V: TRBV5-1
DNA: TGCGCCAGCAGCCTAAACAGGGGTGGTGAGGAAAAACTGTTTTTT
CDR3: CASSLNRGGEEKLFF

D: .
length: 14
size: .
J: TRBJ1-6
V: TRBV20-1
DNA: TGCAGTGCCCCTCGGCCGGAGGCGGGTTCACCCCTCCACTTT
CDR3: CSAPRPEAGSPLHF

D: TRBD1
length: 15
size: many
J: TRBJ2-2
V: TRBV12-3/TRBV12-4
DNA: TGTGCCAGCAGCCCGACAGGGATGACGACCGGGGAGCTGTTTTTT
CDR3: CASSPTGMTTGELFF

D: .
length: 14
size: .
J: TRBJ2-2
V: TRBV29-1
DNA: TGCTATGCTAGAGGGGAGAAAAACACCGGGGAGCTGTTTTTT
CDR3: CYARGEKNTGELFF

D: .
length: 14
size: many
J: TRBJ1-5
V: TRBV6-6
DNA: TGTGCCAGCAGTGAAGCGGTTGGGCAGCAGCCCCAGCATTTT
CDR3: CASSEAVGQQPQHF

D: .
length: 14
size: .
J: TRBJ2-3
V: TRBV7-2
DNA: TGTGCCAGCAGCTTAGTCGCGAAGTCTCATACGCAGTATTTT
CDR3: CASSLVAKSHTQYF

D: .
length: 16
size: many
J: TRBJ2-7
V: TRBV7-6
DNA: TGTGCCAGCAGCTTAGTTGTTCCAGGGAAAGGCTACGAGCAGTACTTC
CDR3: CASSLVVPGKGYEQYF

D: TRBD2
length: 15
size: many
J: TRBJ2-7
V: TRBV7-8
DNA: TGTGCCAGCAGCGGGGGACTAGCGGGAGAGTACGAGCAGTACTTC
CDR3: CASSGGLAGEYEQYF

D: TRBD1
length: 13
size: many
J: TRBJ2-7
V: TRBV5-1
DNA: TGCGCCAGCAGCCCAGGACAGGGGGGCGAGCAGTACTTC
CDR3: CASSPGQGGEQYF

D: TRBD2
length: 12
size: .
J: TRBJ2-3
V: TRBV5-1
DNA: TGCGCCAGCAGCTTTAGCGGGGATACGCAGTATTTT
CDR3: CASSFSGDTQYF

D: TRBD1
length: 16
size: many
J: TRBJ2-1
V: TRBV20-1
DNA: TGCAGTGCTAGAGCCCCTGACAGGGCGGTGAGCAATGAGCAGTTCTTC
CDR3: CSARAPDRAVSNEQFF

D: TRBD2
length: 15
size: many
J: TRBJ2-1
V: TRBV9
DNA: TGTGCCAGCAGCGTAGTAGCGGGGGGATACAATGAGCAGTTCTTC
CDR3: CASSVVAGGYNEQFF

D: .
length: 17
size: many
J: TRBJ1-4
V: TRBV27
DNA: TGTGCCAGCAGTTTAGGGCCCCCTGGTTCGGCTAATGAAAAACTGTTTTTT
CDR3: CASSLGPPGSANEKLFF

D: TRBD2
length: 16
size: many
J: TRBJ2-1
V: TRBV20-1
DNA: TGCAGTGCTAGCTTCCGCGGGGGGAGCTCCTACAATGAGCAGTTCTTC
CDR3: CSASFRGGSSYNEQFF

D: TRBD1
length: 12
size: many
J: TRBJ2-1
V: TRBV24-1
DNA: TGTGCCACCGCGGGACAGGAGGGTGAGCAGTTCTTC
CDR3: CATAGQEGEQFF

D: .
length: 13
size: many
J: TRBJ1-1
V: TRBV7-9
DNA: TGTGCCAGCAGCTCCCACAGTGCCGCTGAAGCTTTCTTT
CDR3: CASSSHSAAEAFF

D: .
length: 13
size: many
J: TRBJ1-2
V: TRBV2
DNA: TGTGCCAGCAGGGGAATCCTTAACTATGGCTACACCTTC
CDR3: CASRGILNYGYTF

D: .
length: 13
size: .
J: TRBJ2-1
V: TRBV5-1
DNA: TGCGCCAGCAGCCTGAGGGTCAACAATGAGCAGTTATTC
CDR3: CASSLRVNNEQLF

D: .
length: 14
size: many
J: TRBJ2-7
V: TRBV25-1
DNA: TGTGCCAGCAGTGAATATCACAGGGTTAACGAGCAGTACTTC
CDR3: CASSEYHRVNEQYF

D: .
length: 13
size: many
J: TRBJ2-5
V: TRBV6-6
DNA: TGTGCCAGCAGTTTCAAGGGTCTGGAGACCCAGTACTTC
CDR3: CASSFKGLETQYF

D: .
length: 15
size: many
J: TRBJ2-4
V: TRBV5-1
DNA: TGCGCCAGCAGCCGATCTGACGCTGGGCGGGACATTCAGTATTTC
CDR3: CASSRSDAGRDIQYF